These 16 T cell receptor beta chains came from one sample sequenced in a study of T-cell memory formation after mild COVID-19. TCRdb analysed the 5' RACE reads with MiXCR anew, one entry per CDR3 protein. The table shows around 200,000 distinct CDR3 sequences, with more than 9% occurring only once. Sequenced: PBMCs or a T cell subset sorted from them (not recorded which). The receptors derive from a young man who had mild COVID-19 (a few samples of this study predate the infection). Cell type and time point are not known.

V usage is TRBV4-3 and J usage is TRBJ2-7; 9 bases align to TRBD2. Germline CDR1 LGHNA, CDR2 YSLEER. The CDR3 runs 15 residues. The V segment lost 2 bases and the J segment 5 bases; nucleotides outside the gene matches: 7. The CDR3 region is CASSQPSGGIHEQYF. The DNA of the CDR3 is TGCGCCAGCAGCCAACCCAGCGGGGGGATCCACGAGCAGTACTTC.

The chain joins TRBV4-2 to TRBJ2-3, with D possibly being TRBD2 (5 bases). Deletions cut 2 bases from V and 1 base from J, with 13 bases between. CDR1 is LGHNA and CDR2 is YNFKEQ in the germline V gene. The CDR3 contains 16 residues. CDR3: CASSQRGDSGTDTQYF. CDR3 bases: TGTGCCAGCAGCCAACGCGGTGATAGCGGCACAGATACGCAGTATTTT.

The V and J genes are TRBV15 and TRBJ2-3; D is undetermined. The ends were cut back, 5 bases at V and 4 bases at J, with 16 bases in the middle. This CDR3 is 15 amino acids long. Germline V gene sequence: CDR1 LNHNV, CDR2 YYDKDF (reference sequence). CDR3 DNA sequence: TGTGCCACCAGCCCCCTAGTGTTAGCTCCAGATACGCAGTATTTT. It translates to CATSPLVLAPDTQYF.

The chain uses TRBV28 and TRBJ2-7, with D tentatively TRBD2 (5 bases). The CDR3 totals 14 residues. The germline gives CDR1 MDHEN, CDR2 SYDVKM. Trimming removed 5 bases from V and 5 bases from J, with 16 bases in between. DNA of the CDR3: TGTGCCAGCAGTACCTCCGGGCTAGCTGACGAGCAGTACGTC. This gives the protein CASSTSGLADEQYV.

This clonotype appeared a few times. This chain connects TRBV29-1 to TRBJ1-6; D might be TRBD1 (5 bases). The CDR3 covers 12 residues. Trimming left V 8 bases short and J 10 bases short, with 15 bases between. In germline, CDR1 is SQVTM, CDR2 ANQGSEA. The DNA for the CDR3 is TGCAGCCCTCCTCAGGGAAGCTCACCCCTCCACTTT. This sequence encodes CSPPQGSSPLHF.

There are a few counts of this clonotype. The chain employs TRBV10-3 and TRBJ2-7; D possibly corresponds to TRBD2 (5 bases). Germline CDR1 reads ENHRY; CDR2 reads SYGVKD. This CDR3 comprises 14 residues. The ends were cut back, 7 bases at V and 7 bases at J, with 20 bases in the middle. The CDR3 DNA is TGTGCCATCAACCGGGGTAATGCCGTGTGGGAGCAGTACTTC. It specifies CAINRGNAVWEQYF.

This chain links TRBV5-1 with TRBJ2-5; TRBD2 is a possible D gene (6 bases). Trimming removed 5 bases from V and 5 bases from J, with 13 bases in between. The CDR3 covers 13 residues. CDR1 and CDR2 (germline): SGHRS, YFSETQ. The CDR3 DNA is TGCGCCAGCAGTACGGGGGATTCGGAGACCCAGTACTTC. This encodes CASSTGDSETQYF.

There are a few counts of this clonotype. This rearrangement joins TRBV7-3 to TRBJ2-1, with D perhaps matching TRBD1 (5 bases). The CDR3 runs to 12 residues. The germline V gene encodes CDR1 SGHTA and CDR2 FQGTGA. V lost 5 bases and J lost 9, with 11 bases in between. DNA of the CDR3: TGTGCCAGCAGCCCCCAGGGTTTTGAGCAGTTCTTC. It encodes CASSPQGFEQFF.

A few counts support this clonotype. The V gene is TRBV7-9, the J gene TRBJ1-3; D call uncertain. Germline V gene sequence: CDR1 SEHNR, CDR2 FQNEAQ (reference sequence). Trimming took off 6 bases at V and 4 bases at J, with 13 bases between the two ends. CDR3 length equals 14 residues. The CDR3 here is CASRLGPAGNTIYF. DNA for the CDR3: TGTGCCAGCAGACTAGGTCCGGCGGGAAACACCATATATTTT.

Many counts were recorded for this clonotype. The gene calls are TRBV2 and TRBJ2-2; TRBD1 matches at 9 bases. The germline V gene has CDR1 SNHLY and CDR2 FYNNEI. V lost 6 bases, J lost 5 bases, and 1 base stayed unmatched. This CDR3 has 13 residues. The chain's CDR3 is CASRDRGTGELFF. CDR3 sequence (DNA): TGTGCCAGCAGGGACAGGGGAACCGGGGAGCTGTTTTTT.

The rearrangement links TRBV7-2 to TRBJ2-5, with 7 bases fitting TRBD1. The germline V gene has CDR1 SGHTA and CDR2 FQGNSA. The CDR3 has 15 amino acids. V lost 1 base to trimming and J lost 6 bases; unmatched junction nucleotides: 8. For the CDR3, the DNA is TGTGCCAGCAGCTTAGGCCAGGGGGTCGCTAAGACCCAGTACTTC. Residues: CASSLGQGVAKTQYF.

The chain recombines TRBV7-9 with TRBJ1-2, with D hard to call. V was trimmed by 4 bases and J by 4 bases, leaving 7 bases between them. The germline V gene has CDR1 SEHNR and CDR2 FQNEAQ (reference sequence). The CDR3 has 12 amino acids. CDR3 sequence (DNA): TGTGCCAGCAGCTCAACTGTCTATGGCTACACCTTC. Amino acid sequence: CASSSTVYGYTF.

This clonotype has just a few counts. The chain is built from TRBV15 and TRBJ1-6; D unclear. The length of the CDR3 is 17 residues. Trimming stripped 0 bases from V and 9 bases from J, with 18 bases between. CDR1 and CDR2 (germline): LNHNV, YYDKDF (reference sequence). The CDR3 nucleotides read TGTGCCACCAGCAGAGACGTCGAGGCCCTCGGGCGTTCACCCCTCCACTTT. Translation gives CATSRDVEALGRSPLHF.

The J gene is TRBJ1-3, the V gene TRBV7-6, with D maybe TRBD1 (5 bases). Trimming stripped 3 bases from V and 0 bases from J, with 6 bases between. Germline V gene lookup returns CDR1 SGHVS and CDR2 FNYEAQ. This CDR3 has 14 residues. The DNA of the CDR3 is TGTGCCAGCAGCTTGACAGACTCTGGAAACACCATATATTTT. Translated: CASSLTDSGNTIYF.

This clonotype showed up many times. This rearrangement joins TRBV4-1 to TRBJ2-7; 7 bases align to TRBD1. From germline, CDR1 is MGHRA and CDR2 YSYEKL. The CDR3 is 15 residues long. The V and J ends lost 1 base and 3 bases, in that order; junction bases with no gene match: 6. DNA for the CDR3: TGCGCCAGCAGCCAAGTCACAGGGGCTGGCTACGAGCAGTACTTC. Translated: CASSQVTGAGYEQYF.

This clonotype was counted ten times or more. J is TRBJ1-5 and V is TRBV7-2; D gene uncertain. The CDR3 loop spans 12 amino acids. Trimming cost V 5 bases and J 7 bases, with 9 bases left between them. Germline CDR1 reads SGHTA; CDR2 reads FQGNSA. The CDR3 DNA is TGTGCCAGCAGCCCAAGTGGGCAGCCCCAGCATTTT. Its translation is CASSPSGQPQHF.